The sequence of this T cell receptor beta chain was determined in a study of cytomegalovirus exposure and HLA in healthy donors. This clone was recorded only once. Its antigen is as yet unknown. Whole-study findings and limits: Prior analysis indicated that the majority of TCR beta V segments exhibited productivity approximately 87% or approximately 30% of the time. HLA allele associations emerged for fewer than 20,000 TCR beta sequences in a later analysis, at 0.05 false discovery rate.

The PCR had 60 Vbeta and 13 Jbeta primers. Generated by immunoSEQ multiplex PCR, the TCRdb table keeps only in-frame clones and is missing some. This sample has about 57,000 clones, with roughly 80% found just once. This CDR3 contains 14 residues. Trimming removed 6 bases from V and 8 bases from J; junction bases left unmatched: 9. CDR1 is MNHEY, CDR2 SVGAGI, per germline. The sequenced sample consisted of PBMCs. The chain links TRBV6-5 to TRBJ2-1; 8 bases are a match to TRBD1. This sequence was found in a man aged 30 to 45 in good health and CMV-seronegative. CDR3 in DNA: TGTGCCAGCAGCCCAGGACAGGGTACCGATGAGCAGTTCTTC. This codes for CASSPGQGTDEQFF.